Listed below are T cell receptor beta chains from one sample, sequenced in a study of cytomegalovirus exposure and HLA in healthy donors. The method was immunoSEQ multiplex PCR; TCRdb's version includes in-frame clones alone and lacks a portion of them. Of under 350,000 clones in the sample, about 86% were seen once. Sequenced material: PBMCs. The receptors originated from a woman younger than 35 in good health and CMV-seronegative. Each CDR3 is given with its conserved first and last residue. Fields, in order: D gene, J gene, V gene, clone size, CDR3 DNA, CDR3 protein. A D gene is named only where the DNA matches it firmly. A row's size may be missing; if present it is once, few, many or a size class.

D: TRBD1
J: TRBJ1-5
V: TRBV27
size: NA
DNA: TGTGCCAGCAGTCCGCTTACAGGGGTCAATCAGCCCCAGCATTTT
CDR3: CASSPLTGVNQPQHF

D: NA
J: TRBJ1-5
V: TRBV5-6
size: NA
DNA: TGTGCCAGCAGCCAGAAAAGGACAGCTCACGACCTTCAGCCCCAGCATTTT
CDR3: CASSQKRTAHDLQPQHF

D: TRBD1
J: TRBJ1-6
V: TRBV30
size: few
DNA: TGTGCCTGGAGTGGGATGGGACAGCTGGATTCACCCCTCCACTTT
CDR3: CAWSGMGQLDSPLHF

D: NA
J: TRBJ1-2
V: TRBV29-1
size: NA
DNA: TGCAGCCAGGTTGAGAGAGCGGGAAACTATGGCTACACCTTC
CDR3: CSQVERAGNYGYTF

D: NA
J: TRBJ2-5
V: TRBV5-4
size: once
DNA: TGTGCCAGCAGCTTGGCTAACAGGGAAGAGACCCAGTACTTC
CDR3: CASSLANREETQYF

D: NA
J: TRBJ1-1
V: TRBV6-4
size: NA
DNA: TGTGCCAGCAGTGAAGGGGGTGACACTGAAGCTTTCTTT
CDR3: CASSEGGDTEAFF

D: TRBD1
J: TRBJ2-4
V: TRBV4-1
size: NA
DNA: TGCGCCAGCAGCCCGTCGAGAGCGGACAGGGTAGGGATTCAGTACTTC
CDR3: CASSPSRADRVGIQYF

D: TRBD2
J: TRBJ2-7
V: TRBV10-3
size: NA
DNA: TGTGCCAGCCGACTAGCGGGAGGCTACGAGCAGTACTTC
CDR3: CASRLAGGYEQYF

D: TRBD1
J: TRBJ2-7
V: TRBV6-5
size: NA
DNA: TGTGCCAGCAGGTACAGACAGGGCTACGAGCAGTACTTC
CDR3: CASRYRQGYEQYF

D: TRBD1
J: TRBJ1-4
V: TRBV5-1
size: NA
DNA: TGCGCCAGCAGCCCCGGACAGGGCGGTGAAAAACTGTTTTTT
CDR3: CASSPGQGGEKLFF

D: TRBD2
J: TRBJ2-2
V: TRBV27
size: NA
DNA: TGTGCCAGCAGTTTAACGAACCCGGGACTAGCGGGATGGGCCTACACCGGGGAGCTGTTTTTT
CDR3: CASSLTNPGLAGWAYTGELFF

D: TRBD1
J: TRBJ2-7
V: TRBV28
size: once
DNA: TGTGCCAGCAGCCTGACTCCGGGACAGGGGGCCTACGAGCAGTACTTC
CDR3: CASSLTPGQGAYEQYF

D: TRBD2
J: TRBJ2-7
V: TRBV6-5
size: NA
DNA: TGTGCCAGCAGTCAGGAACTAGCGGGAATTGGTGAGCAGTACTTC
CDR3: CASSQELAGIGEQYF

D: TRBD2
J: TRBJ2-7
V: TRBV4-1
size: NA
DNA: TGCGCCAGCAGCCAAGAAGGACTAGCGGGAATCTCCTACGAGCAGTACTTC
CDR3: CASSQEGLAGISYEQYF

D: TRBD1
J: TRBJ2-3
V: TRBV11-3
size: NA
DNA: TGTGCCAGCAGCTTATGGACAGGGGCTAGCACAGATACGCAGTATTTT
CDR3: CASSLWTGASTDTQYF

D: NA
J: TRBJ2-3
V: TRBV11-3
size: NA
DNA: TGTGCCAGCAGCCCGTACCAGGGGAGCACAGATACGCAGTATTTT
CDR3: CASSPYQGSTDTQYF

D: TRBD1
J: TRBJ1-3
V: TRBV30
size: once
DNA: TGTGCCTGGAGTTCCCAGACAGGGGGCCCTGGAAACACCATATATTTT
CDR3: CAWSSQTGGPGNTIYF

D: NA
J: TRBJ1-3
V: TRBV5-1
size: NA
DNA: TGCGCCAGCAGCTTGGCCCAGTCCGTCTCTGGAAACACCATATATTTT
CDR3: CASSLAQSVSGNTIYF

D: NA
J: TRBJ1-1
V: TRBV5-4
size: NA
DNA: TGTGCCAGCAGCCCTCCCCGGGCAGGGCCTGTAAACACTGAAGCTTTCTTT
CDR3: CASSPPRAGPVNTEAFF

D: TRBD1
J: TRBJ1-2
V: TRBV14
size: NA
DNA: TGTGCCAGCAGCCATGGGACAGGGACCTATGGCTACACCTTC
CDR3: CASSHGTGTYGYTF

D: NA
J: TRBJ2-4
V: TRBV7-9
size: NA
DNA: TGTGCCAGCAGCTTAGGTCGAAACGGGGACATTCAGTACTTC
CDR3: CASSLGRNGDIQYF

D: TRBD2
J: TRBJ2-7
V: TRBV28
size: few
DNA: TGTGCCAGCAGGGAGGTAGCGGGAGATGACGAGCAGTACTTC
CDR3: CASREVAGDDEQYF

D: TRBD1
J: TRBJ1-1
V: TRBV4-1
size: NA
DNA: TGCGCCAGCAGTTACCGGGGACAGGGGGCAATGAACACTGAAGCTTTCTTT
CDR3: CASSYRGQGAMNTEAFF

D: NA
J: TRBJ2-5
V: TRBV5-1
size: NA
DNA: TGCGCCAGCAGCTTGGCCCAGAATCAAGAGACCCAGTACTTC
CDR3: CASSLAQNQETQYF

D: NA
J: TRBJ1-2
V: TRBV18
size: NA
DNA: TGTGCCAGCTCATTGGACAGTAACTATGGCTACACCTTC
CDR3: CASSLDSNYGYTF

D: NA
J: TRBJ2-3
V: TRBV27
size: NA
DNA: TGTGCCAGCAGTTTATCTCCGGGATTTAGCACAGATACGCAGTATTTT
CDR3: CASSLSPGFSTDTQYF

D: NA
J: TRBJ2-2
V: TRBV4-3
size: NA
DNA: TGCGCCAGCAGCCAAGGAGGAGTGGGGGCGTCGGTCACCGGGGAGCTGTTTTTT
CDR3: CASSQGGVGASVTGELFF

D: TRBD1
J: TRBJ2-5
V: TRBV27
size: NA
DNA: TGTGCCAGCAGTTTTGCAGGGGGCGCGGTGGAGACCCAGTACTTC
CDR3: CASSFAGGAVETQYF

D: TRBD2
J: TRBJ2-5
V: TRBV13
size: NA
DNA: TGTGCCAGCAGCTTAGGTCTAGCGGGGCCTGAGACCCAGTACTTC
CDR3: CASSLGLAGPETQYF

D: NA
J: TRBJ2-7
V: TRBV10-1
size: NA
DNA: TGCGCCAGCTCAGGGTTCTCCTACGAGCAGTACTTC
CDR3: CASSGFSYEQYF